A single sample is the source of the 23 T cell receptor beta chains below, sequenced in a study of blood T cell repertoires in COVID-19. Data came from immunoSEQ multiplex PCR; TCRdb stores just in-frame clones and leaves some out. The data show fewer than 150,000 clones, around 89% seen once. Sequencing was performed on peripheral blood. The source of these receptors is a human donor in a cohort sampled during active COVID-19.

V is TRBV7-2 and J is TRBJ2-7; 8 bases agree with TRBD1. Germline CDR1 and CDR2: SGHTA and FQGNSA. The CDR3 runs to 14 residues. The J segment lost 2 bases and the V segment lost 5 bases, leaving 5 bases of the junction unmatched. The DNA for the CDR3 is TGTGCCAGCAGCGGCGACAGGGGACCCTACGAGCAGTACTTC. It is translated as CASSGDRGPYEQYF. Full variable domain (rest looked up from reference TRBV7-2 and TRBJ2-7): GAGVSQSPSNKVTEKGKDVELRCDPISGHTALYWYRQSLGQGLEFLIYFQGNSAPDKSGLPSDRFSAERTGGSVSTLTIQRTQQEDSAVYLCASSGDRGPYEQYFGPGTRLTVT.

This clone was seen once. The chain is built from TRBV6-1 and TRBJ1-1, with D perhaps matching TRBD1 (5 bases). The germline CDR1 and CDR2 sequences are MNHNS and SASEGT. This CDR3 contains 13 residues. V was clipped by 3 bases and J by 1 base, with 6 bases between them. The CDR3 here is CASSEGPNTEAFF. The CDR3 DNA reads TGTGCCAGCAGTGAGGGGCCGAACACTGAAGCTTTCTTT.

CDR3 DNA: TGTGCCAGCAGCCCACGGACTGTCGGGGAGCTGTTTTTT. Encoded protein: CASSPRTVGELFF. The rearrangement links TRBV3-1 (or the pseudogene TRBV3-2) to TRBJ2-2; a weak D match, TRBD2 (5 bases). V lost 4 bases and J 7 bases, leaving 10 bases between the germline ends. Germline V gene data show CDR1 as LGHDT and CDR2 as YNNKEL (reference sequence). The CDR3 is 13 residues long.

This chain joins TRBV5-6 and TRBJ1-6; D is unclear. The V end was cut by 4 bases, the J end by 9 bases, with 17 bases between. Germline V CDR1 and CDR2: SGHDT, YYEEEE. This CDR3 region has 15 residues. In DNA, the CDR3 is TGTGCCAGCAGCCCTCCCTTCGCCCGGGGTTCACCCCTCCACTTT. Amino acid sequence: CASSPPFARGSPLHF.

V gene TRBV5-4 combines with J gene TRBJ2-3; no reliable D call. The V gene lost 1 base and the J gene lost 5 bases, with 5 bases spanning the gap. The CDR3 has 12 amino acids. CDR1 is SGHNT, CDR2 YYREEE, per germline (reference sequence). CDR3 sequence reads: CASSLYLDTQYF. For the CDR3, the DNA is TGTGCCAGCAGCTTGTATCTAGATACGCAGTATTTT.

The gene calls are TRBV30 and TRBJ2-7, with a tentative D call TRBD2 (6 bases). From germline, CDR1 is GTSNPN and CDR2 SVGIG (reference sequence). This CDR3 contains 13 residues. Trimming left V 1 base short and J 3 bases short, with 10 bases between. This CDR3 is CAWSGGLYYEQYF. As DNA, the CDR3 is TGTGCCTGGAGTGGGGGACTTTACTACGAGCAGTACTTC.

The V and J genes are TRBV11-3 and TRBJ2-1; D unclear. Trimming shortened V by 0 bases and J by 2 bases, and 8 bases separated the two germline ends. Germline V gives CDR1 SGHNT, CDR2 YENEEA. The CDR3 is made up of 15 amino acids. The CDR3, as DNA: TGTGCCAGCAGCTTAGATGAACAGCCCTACAATGAGCAGTTCTTC. This gives the protein CASSLDEQPYNEQFF.

The chain is built from TRBV9 and TRBJ2-1; 11 bases agree with TRBD2. The germline CDR1 and CDR2 sequences are SGDLS and YYNGEE. The V segment lost 1 base and the J segment 7 bases; nucleotides outside the gene matches: 7. The CDR3 extends over 16 amino acids. In DNA form, the CDR3 reads TGTGCCAGCAGCGTACTGGCTAGCGGGGGGCGGAATGAGCAGTTCTTC. Amino acid sequence: CASSVLASGGRNEQFF.

This clone came up once. The chain combines TRBV3-1 (or the pseudogene TRBV3-2) with TRBJ2-7; TRBD2 agrees at 14 bases. The CDR3 is 14 amino acids. With V trimmed by 5 bases and J by 5 bases, 2 bases remained unmatched. Germline values: CDR1 LGHDT, CDR2 YNNKEL (reference sequence). The CDR3 loop reads CASSAGLAGDEQYF. The DNA of the CDR3 is TGTGCCAGCAGCGCGGGACTAGCGGGGGACGAGCAGTACTTC.

The V call is TRBV18, the J call TRBJ1-1; 7 bases line up with TRBD1. The V and J ends lost 4 bases and 2 bases, in that order; junction bases with no gene match: 7. CDR3 size: 15 residues. Germline V gene data show CDR1 as KGHSH and CDR2 as LQKENI. CDR3 sequence (DNA): TGTGCCAGCTCACAAGGGGGCGGCATCAACACTGAAGCTTTCTTT. Amino acids: CASSQGGGINTEAFF.

The rearrangement links TRBV24-1 to TRBJ2-5; possibly TRBD1 for D (6 bases). This CDR3 comprises 17 residues. The germline V gene has CDR1 KGHDR and CDR2 SFDVKD. V was shortened by 3 bases and J by 3 bases, with 19 bases between the two germline ends. CDR3 sequence: CATSDPRDGGGKETQYF. The CDR3 nucleotides are TGTGCCACCAGTGATCCCCGAGATGGGGGCGGAAAAGAGACCCAGTACTTC.

This sequence joins TRBV7-9 and TRBJ2-1, with 9 nucleotides matching TRBD2. This CDR3 has 16 amino acids. The germline gives CDR1 SEHNR, CDR2 FQNEAQ (reference sequence). V lost 6 bases to trimming and J lost 4 bases; unmatched junction nucleotides: 10. CDR3 in amino acids: CASSSRPSGIYNEQFF. The CDR3 coding sequence is TGTGCCAGCAGTTCTCGGCCTAGCGGGATATACAATGAGCAGTTCTTC.

This clone showed up just once. The J gene is TRBJ2-7, the V gene TRBV5-1; 8 bases are a match to TRBD1. This CDR3 region has 16 residues. Germline V CDR1 and CDR2: SGHRS, YFSETQ. V shed 0 bases, J shed 5 bases, and the junction held 10 bases outside the gene matches. CDR3 sequence: CASSLGWTGWNNEQYF. CDR3 bases: TGCGCCAGCAGCTTGGGATGGACAGGGTGGAATAACGAGCAGTACTTC.

The chain links TRBV7-9 to TRBJ1-4; 7 bases are a match to TRBD1. Germline trimming cut 5 bases from V and 5 bases from J; bases unmatched to any gene: 5. The CDR3 is 14 residues long. In germline, CDR1 is SEHNR, CDR2 FQNEAQ (reference sequence). In DNA, the CDR3 is TGTGCCAGCAGCCGGGGACAGAGAAATGAAAAACTGTTTTTT. This encodes CASSRGQRNEKLFF.

The gene calls are TRBV6-5 and TRBJ2-7, with a weak D call TRBD2 (6 bases). Trimming removed 6 bases from V and 2 bases from J, with 14 bases in between. The CDR3 length is 14 residues. Germline V lookup: CDR1 MNHEY, CDR2 SVGAGI. The CDR3 here is CASRPRGITYEQYF. In DNA, the CDR3 is TGTGCCAGCAGGCCACGGGGGATAACCTACGAGCAGTACTTC.

This clone was counted only a few times. The chain couples TRBV2 to TRBJ2-5; a possible D gene is TRBD1 (6 bases). The germline gives CDR1 SNHLY, CDR2 FYNNEI. The CDR3 consists of 13 residues. Trimming stripped 6 bases from V and 4 bases from J, with 12 bases between. CDR3 amino acids: CASRSRGRETQYF. Here the CDR3 DNA reads TGTGCCAGCAGGAGCAGGGGAAGAGAGACCCAGTACTTC.

The chain uses TRBV15 and TRBJ2-7, with D perhaps matching TRBD1 (6 bases). CDR3 length: 16 residues. Germline CDR1 LNHNV, CDR2 YYDKDF (reference sequence). The germline V and J ends were trimmed by 5 bases and 2 bases, with 19 bases remaining between them. This CDR3 reads CATSLLSRGLAYEQYF. The CDR3 DNA is TGTGCCACCAGCTTGCTTTCCAGGGGTCTCGCCTACGAGCAGTACTTC.

The chain employs TRBV7-3 and TRBJ1-1; D is unclear. This CDR3 has 13 amino acids. Germline CDR1 reads SGHTA; CDR2 reads FQGTGA. V was shortened by 5 bases and J by 7 bases, with 14 bases between the two germline ends. In DNA, the CDR3 is TGTGCCAGCAGCCCAGAGAGGGAAAGTGAAGCTTTCTTT. Translating gives CASSPERESEAFF.

V and J are TRBV10-3 and TRBJ1-3; D uncertain. Germline-derived CDR1 and CDR2 are ENHRY and SYGVKD. The CDR3 runs 16 residues. Trimming took 5 bases from V and 6 from J, leaving 20 bases between them. CDR3 loop: CAISNTTRILQNTIYF. CDR3 in DNA: TGTGCCATCAGTAACACGACACGGATCTTACAAAACACCATATATTTT.

This clone was seen a handful of times. The chain combines TRBV7-9 with TRBJ1-2; 8 bases map to TRBD1. The germline CDR1 and CDR2 sequences are SEHNR and FQNEAQ (reference sequence). V trimming: 4 bases; J trimming: 5 bases; junction bases outside the gene matches: 6. CDR3 length: 14 residues. The CDR3 here is CASSSGGTRYGYTF. In nucleotides, the CDR3 is TGTGCCAGCAGCTCAGGGGGCACAAGGTATGGCTACACCTTC.

The genes are TRBV6-6 and TRBJ2-3; 9 bases match TRBD2. Trimming cost V 6 bases and J 3 bases; bases outside gene matches: 4. The CDR3 is made up of 14 amino acids. CDR1 MNHNY and CDR2 SVGAGI come from the germline V gene (reference sequence). In DNA form, the CDR3 reads TGTGCCAGCAGAATAGCGGGGGATACAGATACGCAGTATTTT. This encodes CASRIAGDTDTQYF.

This clone was counted between two and nine times. The chain uses TRBV4-2 and TRBJ1-5; TRBD1 matches 8 bases. This CDR3 contains 15 residues. Germline CDR1 and CDR2: LGHNA and YNFKEQ. After removal of 7 bases from V and 2 bases from J, the junction contained 7 bases not matched to a gene. CDR3 nucleotide sequence: TGTGCCAGCAAACAGGGGGAGAGTGGCAATCAGCCCCAGCATTTT. Its protein product is CASKQGESGNQPQHF.

This clone showed up just a few times. The chain recombines TRBV19 with TRBJ2-1, with 8 bases matching TRBD1. Germline V CDR1 and CDR2: LNHDA, SQIVND (reference sequence). The CDR3 length is 15 residues. V trimming: 4 bases; J trimming: 7 bases; junction bases outside the gene matches: 9. The CDR3 is CASSNRDRLGNEQFF. DNA for the CDR3: TGTGCCAGTAGTAACCGGGACAGGCTGGGGAATGAGCAGTTCTTC.